Below are 18 T cell receptor beta chains sequenced from a single sample in a study of cytomegalovirus exposure and HLA in healthy donors. Researchers ran the PCR with 60 Vbeta and 13 Jbeta primers. Libraries were prepared by immunoSEQ multiplex PCR; TCRdb keeps only in-frame clonotypes and omits some of them. The data hold about 120,000 clones, with around 62% observed a single time. The sequenced sample consisted of PBMCs. The source is a woman aged 40-49 years in good health and CMV-seropositive.

The table lists this clone with a count of one. The chain carries TRBV27 and TRBJ1-5; no clear D gene. V lost 5 bases, J lost 5 bases, and 25 bases lay in between. Germline-derived CDR1 and CDR2 are MNHEY and SMNVEV (reference sequence). This CDR3 has 18 amino acids. The CDR3 region is CASSPGQEDWYGDQPQHF. The CDR3 coding sequence is TGTGCCAGCAGTCCGGGCCAGGAGGACTGGTACGGGGATCAGCCCCAGCATTTT.

The rearrangement joins TRBV5-4 to TRBJ2-7; 8 nucleotides agree with TRBD1. With V trimmed by 2 bases and J by 7 bases, 5 bases remained unmatched. The germline V gene has CDR1 SGHNT and CDR2 YYREEE (reference sequence). The CDR3 length is 13 residues. In nucleotides, the CDR3 is TGTGCCAGCAGCTTCCAGGACAGGGTGGAGCAGTACTTC. Its protein product is CASSFQDRVEQYF.

V and J are TRBV10-3 and TRBJ2-1; 7 nucleotides match TRBD2. J lost 3 bases, V lost 2 bases, and 1 base had no gene match. This CDR3 is built from 14 residues. Germline V gene lookup returns CDR1 ENHRY and CDR2 SYGVKD. For the CDR3, the DNA is TGTGCCATCAGTGAGGGCGGGAGCTACAATGAGCAGTTCTTC. It codes for CAISEGGSYNEQFF.

CDR3 protein: CASSLGQSGGQFF. The CDR3, as DNA: TGTGCCAGCAGCTTAGGGCAATCGGGAGGGCAGTTCTTC. This chain links TRBV11-2 with TRBJ2-1; 7 bases match TRBD2. Germline V CDR1 and CDR2: SGHAT, FQNNGV. The CDR3 spans 13 residues. V lost 1 base to trimming and J lost 12 bases; unmatched junction nucleotides: 6.

The CDR3 bases are TGTGCCAGCAGTTCGACAGGGGGCCCCGGGGAGCTGTTTTTT. Its protein product is CASSSTGGPGELFF. J is TRBJ2-2 and V is TRBV5-6; 10 bases map to TRBD1. This CDR3 has 14 residues. The ends lost 5 bases at V and 6 bases at J; junction bases unmatched: 4. From germline, CDR1 is SGHDT and CDR2 YYEEEE.

The chain recombines TRBV9 with TRBJ1-4; TRBD1 is a possible D gene (6 bases). This CDR3 has 15 amino acids. From germline, CDR1 is SGDLS and CDR2 YYNGEE. V dropped 5 bases and J dropped 7 bases, with 18 bases sitting between them. The CDR3 sequence is CASRQGVFRGEKLFF. The CDR3 DNA sequence: TGTGCCAGCAGACAGGGTGTTTTTCGGGGTGAAAAACTGTTTTTT.

This clone came up a few times. The V gene is TRBV18, the J gene TRBJ1-3; D perhaps matches TRBD1 (5 bases). V shed 5 bases and J shed 4 bases, with 15 bases lying between them. This CDR3 region has 15 residues. The germline gives CDR1 KGHSH, CDR2 LQKENI. CDR3 region: CASSVGRVDGNTIYF. In DNA form, the CDR3 reads TGTGCCAGCTCAGTTGGCAGGGTAGACGGAAACACCATATATTTT.

The chain couples TRBV4-3 to TRBJ2-7; 11 nucleotides match TRBD1. CDR1 is LGHNA, CDR2 YSLEER, per germline. Trimming removed 4 bases from V and 7 bases from J; junction bases left unmatched: 12. The CDR3 loop spans 16 amino acids. CDR3 sequence reads: CASSRTGGVGLEEQYF. The CDR3 bases are TGCGCCAGCAGCCGGACAGGGGGCGTAGGGCTCGAAGAGCAGTACTTC.

In regard to this clone: Germline is not matched at one junction end, which may reflect a read error. CDR3 protein: CAWSPTPGLAGEGNGQFF. The DNA for the CDR3 is TGTGCCTGGAGTCCAACTCCGGGACTAGCGGGAGAGGGGAATGGGCAGTTCTTC. This chain connects TRBV30 to TRBJ2-1, with 14 nucleotides matching TRBD2. Germline V gives CDR1 GTSNPN, CDR2 SVGIG (reference sequence). The CDR3 consists of 18 residues.

The table lists this clone with a few counts. The chain combines TRBV20-1 with TRBJ2-3; D is undetermined. This CDR3 comprises 11 residues. Germline V gene sequence: CDR1 DFQATT, CDR2 SNEGSKA (reference sequence). V was pared by 6 bases and J by 6 bases, with 10 bases between. CDR3 region: CSATQLDTQYF. CDR3 in DNA: TGCAGTGCCACACAGTTGGATACGCAGTATTTT.

The gene calls are TRBV18 and TRBJ1-5; a possible D gene is TRBD1 (6 bases). V shed 3 bases and J shed 1 base, with 7 bases lying between them. This CDR3 contains 14 residues. CDR1 is KGHSH, CDR2 LQKENI, per germline. The CDR3 loop reads CASSPDRSNQPQHF. The CDR3 DNA sequence: TGTGCCAGCTCACCCGACAGGAGCAATCAGCCCCAGCATTTT.

This clone was picked up one time. J is TRBJ2-7 and V is TRBV5-1; a weak D match, TRBD2 (5 bases). The germline V and J ends were trimmed by 3 bases and 7 bases, with 20 bases remaining between them. In germline, CDR1 is SGHRS, CDR2 YFSETQ. The CDR3 is 15 amino acids. The CDR3 sequence: CASSSEGARVSEQYF. In DNA form, the CDR3 reads TGCGCCAGCAGCTCCGAGGGAGCACGAGTGAGTGAGCAGTACTTC.

This clone was seen a few times. Here the CDR3 DNA reads TGTGCCAGCAGCTTAGGCGAGGTGGAGGGTCTAAGCTATGGCTACACCTTC. Amino acids: CASSLGEVEGLSYGYTF. The chain couples TRBV11-3 to TRBJ1-2; no reliable D call. Germline V gene data show CDR1 as SGHNT and CDR2 as YENEEA. Trimming removed 1 base at V and 4 bases at J, with 19 bases between. The CDR3 runs to 17 residues. The variable domain in full, with the rest retrieved from reference TRBV11-3 and TRBJ1-2, is EAGVVQSPRYKIIEKKQPVAFWCNPISGHNTLYWYLQNLGQGPELLIRYENEEAVDDSQLPKDRFSAERLKGVDSTLKIQPAELGDSAVYLCASSLGEVEGLSYGYTFGSGTRLTVV.

V and J are TRBV4-1 and TRBJ1-1, with D hard to call. Trimming left V 3 bases short and J 4 bases short, with 15 bases between. This CDR3 is 15 amino acids long. CDR1 MGHRA and CDR2 YSYEKL come from the germline V gene. The CDR3 sequence: CASSHLTAPGTEAFF. CDR3 coding DNA: TGCGCCAGCAGCCATCTCACCGCCCCAGGCACTGAAGCTTTCTTT.

The chain uses TRBV11-2 and TRBJ2-3; weak D call: TRBD1 (5 bases). The V and J ends lost 5 bases and 6 bases respectively, with 21 bases between them. Germline assignment: CDR1 SGHAT and CDR2 FQNNGV. This CDR3 is built from 16 residues. The CDR3 sequence is CASSGSVNAKGDTQYF. CDR3 sequence (DNA): TGTGCCAGCAGCGGATCGGTAAACGCAAAGGGGGATACGCAGTATTTT.

The V gene is TRBV6-1, the J gene TRBJ1-1; D unclear. Germline V gene sequence: CDR1 MNHNS, CDR2 SASEGT. This CDR3 is built from 13 residues. V lost 3 bases, J lost 8 bases, and 13 bases lay in between. The CDR3 coding sequence is TGTGCCAGCAGTGATCCGGGGAGCCCCGAAGCTTTCTTT. Protein sequence: CASSDPGSPEAFF.

This sequence joins TRBV14 and TRBJ2-1, with 8 bases identical to TRBD2. After removal of 3 bases from V and 15 bases from J, the junction contained 7 bases not matched to a gene. Germline V lookup: CDR1 SGHDN, CDR2 FVKESK. The CDR3 is 12 residues long. For the CDR3, the DNA is TGTGCCAGCAGCCAGCTGAGCGGGAGAACGTTCTTC. It translates to CASSQLSGRTFF.

This sequence joins TRBV28 and TRBJ2-3; 8 bases are a match to TRBD2. Per the germline V gene, CDR1 is MDHEN and CDR2 is SYDVKM. The length of the CDR3 is 14 residues. Germline trimming cut 7 bases from V and 6 bases from J; bases unmatched to any gene: 9. This CDR3 reads CASTFSGGGDTQYF. CDR3 sequence (DNA): TGTGCCAGCACCTTCTCGGGAGGGGGGGATACGCAGTATTTT. Drawing the rest from reference TRBV28 and TRBJ2-3, the complete variable domain is DVKVTQSSRYLVKRTGEKVFLECVQDMDHENMFWYRQDPGLGLRLIYFSYDVKMKEKGDIPEGYSVSREKKERFSLILESASTNQTSMYLCASTFSGGGDTQYFGPGTRLTVL.